The 6 T cell receptor beta chains below come from one sample, sequenced in a study of CD8 T cells in ankylosing spondylitis. Whole-study results and caveats: What seemed typical of ankylosing spondylitis blood was a TCR beta motif built from several highly homologous variants.

Their recognized antigens are unknown. TCRdb ran MiXCR on the 5' RACE reads and lists one entry per CDR3 protein. The table lists 220,000 or so distinct CDR3 sequences, approximately 16% of them singletons. The material sequenced was blood, either unsorted or a sorted T cell fraction (not recorded which). These TCRs come from a male donor with ankylosing spondylitis.

In this sample, this clonotype turned up many times. The rearrangement joins TRBV12-3 or TRBV12-4 to TRBJ2-1; 7 bases align to TRBD1. CDR3 length equals 13 residues. V lost 6 bases to trimming and J lost 10 bases; unmatched junction nucleotides: 9. The DNA for the CDR3 is TGTGCCAGCAGCCGACAGGGTAATTGGGAGCAGTTCTTC. Translation: CASSRQGNWEQFF.

The chain recombines TRBV4-1 with TRBJ2-6; D might be TRBD2 (7 bases). CDR1 is MGHRA and CDR2 is YSYEKL in the germline V gene. The CDR3 runs to 17 residues. Trimming shortened V by 0 bases and J by 3 bases, and 12 bases separated the two germline ends. CDR3 sequence: CASSQEGAGVGANVLTF. The CDR3 DNA follows: TGCGCCAGCAGCCAAGAGGGGGCGGGGGTTGGGGCCAACGTCCTGACTTTC.

V usage is TRBV20-1 and J usage is TRBJ2-7; 8 nucleotides align to TRBD1. Germline values: CDR1 DFQATT, CDR2 SNEGSKA (reference sequence). The V gene end was trimmed by 6 bases and the J gene end by 3 bases; junction bases not matched to a gene: 19. The CDR3 loop spans 17 amino acids. The CDR3 spells CSAKQLTPTGEIYEQYF. The CDR3 DNA reads TGCAGTGCCAAGCAGTTGACACCGACAGGGGAGATCTACGAGCAGTACTTC.

The CDR3: CASSEPYGGNAAGANVLTF. CDR3 bases: TGTGCCAGCAGTGAACCCTATGGGGGTAATGCTGCTGGGGCCAACGTCCTGACTTTC. The chain combines TRBV28 with TRBJ2-6, with D possibly called TRBD1 or TRBD2 (5 bases each). CDR1 and CDR2 from the germline V gene are MDHEN and SYDVKM. With 5 bases removed from V and 2 bases from J, the gap between germline ends came to 22 bases. The CDR3 is 19 residues long.

The genes are TRBV7-9 and TRBJ2-1; D call uncertain. The CDR3 is 14 amino acids. CDR1 and CDR2 (germline): SEHNR, FQNEAQ (reference sequence). Trimming shortened V by 1 base and J by 8 bases, and 12 bases separated the two germline ends. This CDR3 is CASSLVLGWDEQFF. The CDR3 DNA reads TGTGCCAGCAGCTTAGTTCTGGGATGGGATGAGCAGTTCTTC. Looking up the rest from reference TRBV7-9 and TRBJ2-1 gives the full variable domain: DTGVSQNPRHKITKRGQNVTFRCDPISEHNRLYWYRQTLGQGPEFLTYFQNEAQLEKSRLLSDRFSAERPKGSFSTLEIQRTEQGDSAMYLCASSLVLGWDEQFFGPGTRLTVL.

This clonotype was seen a few times. The genes are TRBV5-1 and TRBJ2-3, with 9 bases lining up with TRBD2. V dropped 5 bases and J dropped 5; count of bases not matched to a gene: 3. The CDR3 is 13 amino acids. The germline gives CDR1 SGHRS, CDR2 YFSETQ. The CDR3 loop is CASRSSGEDTQYF. CDR3 sequence (DNA): TGCGCCAGCAGGTCTAGCGGGGAAGATACGCAGTATTTT.